This T cell receptor beta chain appears in the sequencing data of a study of spatial heterogeneity in lung cancer. Study in general: The study consistently detected more beta-chain than alpha-chain sequences.

Trimming removed 4 bases from V and 1 base from J; junction bases left unmatched: 5. The CDR3 is 15 residues long. Germline CDR1 reads SGDLS; CDR2 reads YYNGEE. On this clonotype: What it binds is not known.

TCRdb called the 5' RACE reads again in MiXCR, with one record for every CDR3 protein. The sample lists more than 80,000 distinct CDR3 sequences, about an eighth occurring once. Findings and caveats of the study: Blood showed ubiquitous tumor TCRs more often at resection than at routine follow-up.

Time point meaning: sample taken at primary tumor resection. This receptor was obtained from a male donor with early-stage non-small cell lung cancer. The V and J genes are TRBV9 and TRBJ2-5; 9 nucleotides align to TRBD2. The sample in question was PBMCs, obtained at surgery. The CDR3 loop is CASSRAGGLQETQYF. CDR3 DNA: TGTGCCAGCAGCCGAGCGGGGGGACTCCAAGAGACCCAGTACTTC.